Listed below are T cell receptor beta chains from one sample, sequenced in a study of T-cell memory formation after mild COVID-19. TCRdb reprocessed the 5' RACE reads via MiXCR and lists one record per CDR3 protein. The sample records some 130,000 distinct CDR3 sequences, approximately 15% being singletons. Sample: PBMCs or a T cell subset sorted from them (not recorded which). Every receptor here comes from a young man who had mild COVID-19 (a few samples of this study predate the infection). Cell type and time point are not known. CDR3s include the opening cysteine and the closing phenylalanine or tryptophan. The D gene is left open where the match is weak. Clone sizes are given selectively: once, few, many, or a class where the clone is expanded.

D gene: .
J gene: TRBJ2-6
clone size: few
V gene: TRBV7-9
CDR3 protein: CASSLAGGPRGANVLTF
CDR3 DNA: TGTGCCAGCAGCTTAGCGGGGGGGCCGAGAGGGGCCAACGTCCTGACTTTC

D gene: TRBD2
J gene: TRBJ2-1
clone size: .
V gene: TRBV29-1
CDR3 protein: CSVIAGASYYNEQFF
CDR3 DNA: TGTAGCGTCATAGCGGGGGCTTCTTACTACAATGAGCAGTTCTTC

D gene: TRBD2
J gene: TRBJ2-5
clone size: .
V gene: TRBV20-1
CDR3 protein: CSADLTRGGPGTQYF
CDR3 DNA: TGCAGTGCCGACTTAACTCGGGGGGGCCCAGGGACCCAGTACTTC

D gene: .
J gene: TRBJ1-3
clone size: .
V gene: TRBV5-1
CDR3 protein: CASSRGTAGNTIYF
CDR3 DNA: TGCGCCAGCAGCAGAGGGACGGCTGGAAACACCATATATTTT

D gene: TRBD1
J gene: TRBJ2-3
clone size: .
V gene: TRBV18
CDR3 protein: CASLGQGGGDTQYF
CDR3 DNA: TGTGCCAGCTTAGGACAGGGCGGTGGTGATACGCAGTATTTT

D gene: TRBD1
J gene: TRBJ2-5
clone size: .
V gene: TRBV5-1
CDR3 protein: CASSSRVPGQVGGQETQYF
CDR3 DNA: TGCGCCAGCAGCTCAAGAGTCCCGGGACAGGTCGGGGGTCAAGAGACCCAGTACTTC

D gene: .
J gene: TRBJ2-5
clone size: .
V gene: TRBV2
CDR3 protein: CASGAYQETQYF
CDR3 DNA: TGTGCCAGCGGGGCGTACCAAGAGACCCAGTACTTC

D gene: .
J gene: TRBJ1-5
clone size: few
V gene: TRBV5-8
CDR3 protein: CASSLEGQPQHF
CDR3 DNA: TGTGCCAGCAGCTTGGAAGGTCAACCCCAGCATTTT

D gene: TRBD1
J gene: TRBJ1-3
clone size: few
V gene: TRBV10-3
CDR3 protein: CAISGTGENTIYF
CDR3 DNA: TGTGCCATCAGTGGGACAGGGGAAAACACCATATATTTT

D gene: TRBD1
J gene: TRBJ2-3
clone size: .
V gene: TRBV9
CDR3 protein: CASSKGTGGVDTQYF
CDR3 DNA: TGTGCCAGCAGCAAAGGGACAGGGGGCGTCGATACGCAGTATTTT

D gene: TRBD1
J gene: TRBJ1-2
clone size: few
V gene: TRBV12-3/TRBV12-4
CDR3 protein: CASRWTGAGGYTF
CDR3 DNA: TGTGCCAGCAGATGGACAGGGGCGGGTGGCTACACCTTC

D gene: .
J gene: TRBJ2-2
clone size: .
V gene: TRBV5-1
CDR3 protein: CASREDRVYTGELFF
CDR3 DNA: TGCGCCAGCAGGGAGGACCGGGTTTACACCGGGGAGCTGTTTTTT

D gene: .
J gene: TRBJ1-1
clone size: .
V gene: TRBV7-9
CDR3 protein: CASSLESNTEAFF
CDR3 DNA: TGTGCCAGCAGCTTAGAGTCGAACACTGAAGCTTTCTTT

D gene: .
J gene: TRBJ2-3
clone size: .
V gene: TRBV5-5
CDR3 protein: CASSPFTDTQYF
CDR3 DNA: TGTGCCAGCAGCCCCTTCACAGATACGCAGTATTTT

D gene: .
J gene: TRBJ2-1
clone size: few
V gene: TRBV18
CDR3 protein: CASSPVLGAVNEQFF
CDR3 DNA: TGTGCCAGCTCACCAGTCCTAGGCGCTGTGAATGAGCAGTTCTTC

D gene: .
J gene: TRBJ2-5
clone size: .
V gene: TRBV3-1
CDR3 protein: CASSRRPPETQYF
CDR3 DNA: TGTGCCAGCAGCCGTCGCCCGCCCGAGACCCAGTACTTC

D gene: .
J gene: TRBJ2-5
clone size: few
V gene: TRBV5-1
CDR3 protein: CASSLVPPGETQYF
CDR3 DNA: TGCGCCAGCAGCTTGGTTCCCCCCGGGGAGACCCAGTACTTC

D gene: .
J gene: TRBJ1-1
clone size: .
V gene: TRBV7-3
CDR3 protein: CASSLRQLTEAFF
CDR3 DNA: TGTGCCAGCAGCTTAAGACAATTGACTGAAGCTTTCTTT

D gene: TRBD1
J gene: TRBJ2-7
clone size: few
V gene: TRBV4-1
CDR3 protein: CASSQDGTDSYEQYF
CDR3 DNA: TGCGCCAGCAGCCAAGACGGGACAGACTCCTACGAGCAGTACTTC

D gene: TRBD1
J gene: TRBJ2-3
clone size: .
V gene: TRBV7-3
CDR3 protein: CASSAGQASDTQYF
CDR3 DNA: TGTGCCAGCAGCGCCGGACAGGCCTCAGATACGCAGTATTTT

D gene: .
J gene: TRBJ2-1
clone size: few
V gene: TRBV20-1
CDR3 protein: CSAGGASNNEQFF
CDR3 DNA: TGCAGTGCTGGAGGGGCCAGTAACAATGAGCAGTTCTTC

D gene: .
J gene: TRBJ1-2
clone size: once
V gene: TRBV28
CDR3 protein: CASCVLGGFGYTF
CDR3 DNA: TGTGCCAGCTGCGTTTTGGGAGGGTTTGGCTACACCTTC

D gene: .
J gene: TRBJ2-5
clone size: .
V gene: TRBV7-6
CDR3 protein: CASSPRWGQETQYF
CDR3 DNA: TGTGCCAGCAGCCCTAGATGGGGCCAAGAGACCCAGTACTTC

D gene: .
J gene: TRBJ1-1
clone size: .
V gene: TRBV7-2
CDR3 protein: CASSFRGVGTEAFF
CDR3 DNA: TGTGCCAGCAGCTTTAGAGGGGTTGGCACTGAAGCTTTCTTT

D gene: TRBD2
J gene: TRBJ2-3
clone size: .
V gene: TRBV11-2
CDR3 protein: CASSSTSGSDTLYF
CDR3 DNA: TGTGCCAGCAGCTCGACTAGCGGTTCAGATACGCTGTATTTT